Below, 13 T cell receptor beta chains from the same sample are listed, as sequenced in a study of neurological immune-mediated disorders. Time point defined: longitudinal time-point 3. TCRdb redid the calling of the 5' RACE reads with MiXCR, one entry per CDR3 protein. Of under 100,000 distinct CDR3 sequences listed, around 4.7% were seen once; the top ten hold 5.7%. Sequencing was carried out using PBMCs. These TCRs come from a woman aged 55 to 70 with multiple sclerosis.

At least ten counts were recorded for this clonotype. V usage is TRBV5-1 and J usage is TRBJ2-1; maybe TRBD1 (6 bases). The CDR3 totals 15 residues. V lost 3 bases and J lost 5, with 15 bases in between. CDR1 and CDR2 (germline): SGHRS, YFSETQ. CDR3 loop: CASSSYTGLHNEQFF. CDR3 DNA sequence: TGCGCCAGCAGCTCCTACACAGGGCTCCACAATGAGCAGTTCTTC.

This clonotype was recorded many times. The chain has TRBV9 and TRBJ2-1, with TRBD2 identical over 9 bases. Trimming at V came to 3 bases and at J to 4 bases, leaving 8 bases not matched to a gene. Germline V CDR1 and CDR2: SGDLS, YYNGEE. The CDR3 loop spans 16 amino acids. The CDR3 sequence: CASSAGSGGLYNEQFF. Written as DNA, the CDR3 is TGTGCCAGCAGCGCCGGAAGCGGGGGGTTATACAATGAGCAGTTCTTC.

This clonotype has a count of ten or more. This chain links TRBV7-2 with TRBJ2-3, with 10 bases that match TRBD2. The CDR3 totals 17 residues. The junction had 6 bases not matched to a gene; V was cut back by 1 base and J by 2 bases. CDR1 and CDR2 (germline): SGHTA, FQGNSA. CDR3 sequence (DNA): TGTGCCAGCAGCTTAGGATGGACTAGCGGCCTCACAGATACGCAGTATTTT. As protein: CASSLGWTSGLTDTQYF.

This clonotype was recorded at least ten times. V usage is TRBV6-5 and J usage is TRBJ2-2; D uncertain. Germline V gives CDR1 MNHEY, CDR2 SVGAGI. The ends were cut back, 0 bases at V and 4 bases at J, with 15 bases in the middle. The CDR3 has 17 amino acids. In nucleotides, the CDR3 is TGTGCCAGCAGTTACTCGACAAGCTTAAGCTTCACCGGGGAGCTGTTTTTT. It yields the protein CASSYSTSLSFTGELFF.

This clonotype was counted many times. The chain uses TRBV3-1 and TRBJ2-1; D gene uncertain. The CDR3 has 13 amino acids. Trimming stripped 1 base from V and 7 bases from J, with 8 bases between. Germline V gene sequence: CDR1 LGHDT, CDR2 YNNKEL (reference sequence). The CDR3: CASSQVSRNEQFF. The CDR3 region has the DNA TGTGCCAGCAGCCAAGTGTCGCGGAATGAGCAGTTCTTC.

In its sample, this clonotype was seen many times. The rearrangement links TRBV20-1 to TRBJ1-3, with D perhaps TRBD1 (6 bases). The CDR3 contains 15 residues. V lost 1 base, J lost 4 bases, and 14 bases lay in between. Germline CDR1 reads DFQATT; CDR2 reads SNEGSKA (reference sequence). CDR3 in amino acids: CSARARGQGGNTIYF. In DNA, the CDR3 is TGCAGTGCTAGAGCCCGGGGGCAGGGGGGAAACACCATATATTTT.

This clonotype showed up many times. The chain couples TRBV5-1 to TRBJ2-7; D might be TRBD1 (6 bases). Germline lookup yields CDR1 SGHRS and CDR2 YFSETQ. This CDR3 spans 14 amino acids. The V end lost 4 bases, the J end lost 1 base, and 12 bases lay between the germline ends. CDR3 DNA sequence: TGCGCCAGCAGCCTACAGGGACCGTCCTACGAGCAGTACTTC. Translation: CASSLQGPSYEQYF. Supplemented by reference TRBV5-1 and TRBJ2-7, the full variable domain reads KAGVTQTPRYLIKTRGQQVTLSCSPISGHRSVSWYQQTPGQGLQFLFEYFSETQRNKGNFPGRFSGRQFSNSRSEMNVSTLELGDSALYLCASSLQGPSYEQYFGPGTRLTVT.

This clonotype was counted between two and nine times. The genes are TRBV14 and TRBJ1-1, with a possible D match to TRBD1 (5 bases). The CDR3 covers 15 residues. Germline lookup yields CDR1 SGHDN and CDR2 FVKESK. Trimming removed 0 bases at V and 6 bases at J, with 14 bases between. The CDR3 loop reads CASSQEAFGGAEAFF. The DNA for the CDR3 is TGTGCCAGCAGCCAAGAGGCATTCGGGGGGGCTGAAGCTTTCTTT.

This clonotype was seen many times. The V gene is TRBV5-1, the J gene TRBJ2-7; 10 bases agree with TRBD1. The CDR3 contains 15 residues. Germline loops: CDR1 SGHRS, CDR2 YFSETQ. Losses at the gene ends were 3 bases for V and 8 bases for J; bases not matched to a gene: 11. This CDR3 reads CASSSRDRGIRKQYF. The CDR3 DNA is TGCGCCAGCAGCTCTAGGGACAGGGGAATTAGGAAGCAGTACTTC.

This clonotype was recorded at least ten times. J is TRBJ1-4 and V is TRBV20-1; weak D call: TRBD1 (5 bases). This CDR3 has 15 residues. CDR1 and CDR2 (germline): DFQATT, SNEGSKA (reference sequence). With 6 bases removed from V and 5 bases from J, the gap between germline ends came to 19 bases. The CDR3 DNA is TGCAGTGCCAGCCAACCGGGACGCTCCAATGAAAAACTGTTTTTT. Translated, it gives CSASQPGRSNEKLFF.

As to this clonotype: One base away lies a much larger clone, so this may be a sequencing read error. The chain joins TRBV5-1 to TRBJ2-1; D assignment may be TRBD1 or TRBD2 (6 bases each). There are 14 residues in the CDR3. Trimming took off 5 bases at V and 0 bases at J, with 9 bases between the two ends. Germline loops: CDR1 SGHRS, CDR2 YFSETQ. CDR3 protein: CASREGGSYNEQFF. DNA for the CDR3: TGCGCCAGCAGGGAGGGGGGCTCCTACAATGAGCAGTTCTTC.

This clonotype was seen ten or more times. V and J are TRBV5-1 and TRBJ2-3; either TRBD1 or TRBD2 may supply D (5 bases each). Trimming took off 0 bases at V and 6 bases at J, with 11 bases between the two ends. Germline V gives CDR1 SGHRS, CDR2 YFSETQ. This CDR3 is 14 amino acids long. The CDR3 region is CASSLAGPIDTQYF. In DNA, the CDR3 is TGCGCCAGCAGCTTGGCGGGGCCCATCGATACGCAGTATTTT.

This clonotype was seen many times. J is TRBJ1-2 and V is TRBV11-2; TRBD1 might be the D (5 bases). Trimming removed 4 bases from V and 2 bases from J, with 14 bases in between. The CDR3 extends over 15 amino acids. The V gene's germline CDR1 is SGHAT and CDR2 FQNNGV. The CDR3 protein is CASSSRGHLNYGYTF. The DNA of the CDR3 is TGTGCCAGCAGCTCGCGCGGACACCTAAACTATGGCTACACCTTC.